These 30 T cell receptor beta chains share one sample of origin, sequenced in a study of cytomegalovirus exposure and HLA in healthy donors. TCRdb keeps only in-frame clones here, not all; method: immunoSEQ multiplex PCR. The sample includes 150,000 to 180,000 clones, 80% to 90% seen only once; the top ten take approximately 20%. Sequencing was done on a sample of PBMCs. The receptors originated from a man between 18 and 35 years old in good health and CMV-seropositive.

V gene TRBV18 combines with J gene TRBJ1-2; D call uncertain. The CDR3 totals 14 residues. V was trimmed by 2 bases and J by 2 bases, leaving 9 bases between them. CDR1 and CDR2 from the germline V gene are KGHSH and LQKENI. The CDR3: CASSPIRGNYGYTF. The CDR3, as DNA: TGTGCCAGCTCACCAATACGCGGGAACTATGGCTACACCTTC. Filled out from reference TRBV18 and TRBJ1-2, the complete variable domain reads NAGVMQNPRHLVRRRGQEARLRCSPMKGHSHVYWYRQLPEEGLKFMVYLQKENIIDESGMPKERFSAEFPKEGPSILRIQQVVRGDSAAYFCASSPIRGNYGYTFGSGTRLTVV.

The rearrangement links TRBV29-1 to TRBJ1-2; TRBD1 might be the D (6 bases). This CDR3 has 12 residues. The V end was cut by 8 bases, the J end by 4 bases, with 14 bases between. Germline values: CDR1 SQVTM, CDR2 ANQGSEA. The CDR3: CSSYRATYGYTF. The CDR3, as DNA: TGCAGCTCTTACAGGGCCACCTATGGCTACACCTTC.

The J gene is TRBJ2-1, the V gene TRBV29-1; D gene uncertain. This CDR3 contains 13 residues. Trimming left V 7 bases short and J 6 bases short, with 16 bases between. Germline V gives CDR1 SQVTM, CDR2 ANQGSEA. CDR3 sequence reads: CSARNDLGNEQFF. The CDR3 region has the DNA TGCAGCGCCCGAAATGACTTGGGCAATGAGCAGTTCTTC.

This clone was recorded once. This rearrangement joins TRBV11-2 to TRBJ2-7, with 8 bases aligning to TRBD2. Germline CDR1 SGHAT, CDR2 FQNNGV. Trimming removed 0 bases from V and 3 bases from J; junction bases left unmatched: 4. The CDR3 is 15 residues long. The CDR3, as DNA: TGTGCCAGCAGCTTAGAAGCGGGAGATATCTACGAGCAGTACTTC. Protein product: CASSLEAGDIYEQYF. Using reference TRBV11-2 and TRBJ2-7 for the parts outside the CDR3, the full variable domain is EAGVAQSPRYKIIEKRQSVAFWCNPISGHATLYWYQQILGQGPKLLIQFQNNGVVDDSQLPKDRFSAERLKGVDSTLKIQPAKLEDSAVYLCASSLEAGDIYEQYFGPGTRLTVT.

The J gene is TRBJ2-7, the V gene TRBV7-3; a possible D gene is TRBD2 (6 bases). Germline V CDR1 and CDR2: SGHTA, FQGTGA. CDR3 size: 17 residues. The germline V and J ends were trimmed by 5 bases and 0 bases, with 20 bases remaining between them. The CDR3 sequence is CASSPWGVTHSSYEQYF. The CDR3 DNA reads as TGTGCCAGCAGCCCTTGGGGGGTAACCCATAGCTCCTACGAGCAGTACTTC.

This clone was seen a handful of times. J is TRBJ1-1 and V is TRBV7-9; D gene unclear. The CDR3 loop spans 15 amino acids. Germline V gene data show CDR1 as SEHNR and CDR2 as FQNEAQ (reference sequence). The V and J ends lost 5 bases and 5 bases respectively, with 18 bases between them. The CDR3 DNA is TGTGCCAGCAGCGACGGGAAGACAATATCAACTGAAGCTTTCTTT. As protein: CASSDGKTISTEAFF.

The sample holds one count of this clone. The V and J genes are TRBV5-8 and TRBJ1-5, with D possibly matching TRBD1 (5 bases). The CDR3 sequence is 15 residues long. Germline values: CDR1 SGHTS, CDR2 YDEGEE. Trimming removed 4 bases from V and 0 bases from J, with 11 bases in between. The CDR3 DNA sequence: TGTGCCAGCAGCCAGGGATTACTTAGCAATCAGCCCCAGCATTTT. Its translation is CASSQGLLSNQPQHF.

The rearrangement joins TRBV6-5 to TRBJ1-1, with D unclear. With 7 bases removed from V and 1 base from J, the gap between germline ends came to 16 bases. The CDR3 extends over 15 amino acids. In germline, CDR1 is MNHEY, CDR2 SVGAGI. CDR3 in amino acids: CASNDWVGKNTEAFF. Here the CDR3 DNA reads TGTGCCAGCAACGACTGGGTCGGAAAGAACACTGAAGCTTTCTTT.

This chain uses TRBV11-2 with TRBJ2-5; 12 bases agree with TRBD2. The CDR3 runs 17 residues. J was trimmed by 2 bases and V by 1 base; bases with no gene match: 5. From germline, CDR1 is SGHAT and CDR2 FQNNGV. CDR3 in DNA: TGTGCCAGCAGCTTAGGGGTACTAGCGGGAGGACAAGAGACCCAGTACTTC. As protein: CASSLGVLAGGQETQYF.

The V and J genes are TRBV6-6 and TRBJ2-7; TRBD2 is a possible D gene (5 bases). V lost 8 bases, J lost 6 bases, and 23 bases lay in between. Germline lookup yields CDR1 MNHNY and CDR2 SVGAGI (reference sequence). This CDR3 is built from 15 residues. In nucleotides, the CDR3 is TGTGCCAGCCATCTTGCGGGCCCCATAATTGGCGAGCAGTACTTC. Its translation is CASHLAGPIIGEQYF.

The chain uses TRBV6-5 and TRBJ2-1; 11 bases align to TRBD2. The CDR3 spans 15 residues. Germline CDR1 and CDR2: MNHEY and SVGAGI. J was trimmed by 7 bases and V by 6 bases; bases with no gene match: 8. CDR3 region: CASRETGLAANEQFF. CDR3 DNA: TGTGCCAGCAGAGAGACGGGACTAGCGGCGAATGAGCAGTTCTTC.

The table lists this clone with a count of one. The chain combines TRBV7-7 with TRBJ2-1; TRBD2 matches at 11 bases. Germline CDR1 reads SSHAT; CDR2 reads FNYEAQ (reference sequence). CDR3 length: 15 amino acids. With 5 bases clipped from V and 2 bases from J, the junction kept 2 bases outside the gene matches. The CDR3 DNA sequence: TGTGCCAGCAGCCCGACTAGCGGGACCTACAATGAGCAGTTCTTC. This sequence encodes CASSPTSGTYNEQFF.

The rearrangement links TRBV27 to TRBJ1-4; D is undetermined. Germline CDR1 reads MNHEY; CDR2 reads SMNVEV (reference sequence). Trimming shortened V by 2 bases and J by 5 bases, and 15 bases separated the two germline ends. The length of the CDR3 is 16 residues. The CDR3 DNA is TGTGCCAGCAGTTTACTGGCGCCCTCGGGAAATGAAAAACTGTTTTTT. Translated: CASSLLAPSGNEKLFF.

The J gene is TRBJ2-3, the V gene TRBV27; D gene unclear. The germline gives CDR1 MNHEY, CDR2 SMNVEV (reference sequence). V was trimmed by 2 bases and J by 2 bases, leaving 8 bases between them. The CDR3 covers 14 residues. This CDR3 reads CASSLGTNTDTQYF. The CDR3 DNA sequence: TGTGCCAGCAGTTTAGGAACTAACACAGATACGCAGTATTTT.

The chain recombines TRBV5-1 with TRBJ1-1; D is perhaps TRBD1 (5 bases). This CDR3 contains 13 residues. Germline-derived CDR1 and CDR2 are SGHRS and YFSETQ. V lost 4 bases to trimming and J lost 10 bases, with 17 bases between them. CDR3 sequence: CASSPRVEGRAFF. Here the CDR3 DNA reads TGCGCCAGCAGCCCACGGGTGGAGGGGAGAGCTTTCTTT.

This clone was seen only once. V and J are TRBV6-4 and TRBJ2-1; 10 bases map to TRBD2. The germline V gene encodes CDR1 MRHNA and CDR2 SNTAGT. V lost 7 bases to trimming and J lost 8 bases; unmatched junction nucleotides: 8. The CDR3 spans 14 residues. CDR3 nucleotides: TGTGCCAGCATGACTAGCGGGTTAAGGGATGAGCAGTTCTTC. The encoded protein is CASMTSGLRDEQFF.

V usage is TRBV7-2 and J usage is TRBJ1-1; 11 positions agree with TRBD1. Germline lookup yields CDR1 SGHTA and CDR2 FQGNSA. The CDR3 spans 15 residues. The V segment lost 6 bases and the J segment 4 bases; nucleotides outside the gene matches: 7. This chain's CDR3 is CASSRSGTGGTEAFF. The CDR3 coding sequence is TGTGCCAGCAGTCGCTCCGGGACAGGGGGCACTGAAGCTTTCTTT. The variable domain in full, completed from reference TRBV7-2 and TRBJ1-1, reads GAGVSQSPSNKVTEKGKDVELRCDPISGHTALYWYRQSLGQGLEFLIYFQGNSAPDKSGLPSDRFSAERTGGSVSTLTIQRTQQEDSAVYLCASSRSGTGGTEAFFGQGTRLTVV.

This clone was picked up one time. V gene TRBV12-5 combines with J gene TRBJ2-3; D may be TRBD2 (5 bases). The CDR3 length is 15 residues. Germline values: CDR1 LGHNT, CDR2 FRNRAP. V was pared by 6 bases and J by 0 bases, with 13 bases between. CDR3 protein: CASGGELRSTDTQYF. For the CDR3, the DNA is TGTGCTAGTGGGGGAGAATTGCGCAGCACAGATACGCAGTATTTT.

This chain connects TRBV4-2 to TRBJ2-3; D remains ambiguous. V lost 1 base, J lost 1 base, and 3 bases lay in between. The V gene's germline CDR1 is LGHNA and CDR2 YNFKEQ. CDR3 length: 13 amino acids. This CDR3 is CASSQAGTDTQYF. In DNA form, the CDR3 reads TGTGCCAGCAGCCAAGCGGGCACAGATACGCAGTATTTT.

The genes are TRBV4-3 and TRBJ2-7, with 7 bases lining up with TRBD2. Germline-derived CDR1 and CDR2 are LGHNA and YSLEER. V lost 0 bases and J lost 4; bases outside the gene matches: 6. This CDR3 is built from 15 residues. The CDR3 DNA is TGCGCCAGCAGCCAAGAGAAGGGACTAAGGTACGAGCAGTACTTC. Protein sequence: CASSQEKGLRYEQYF.

This chain links TRBV27 with TRBJ1-1, with D perhaps TRBD1 (6 bases). V was clipped by 6 bases and J by 1 base, with 6 bases between them. CDR3 length equals 12 residues. Germline CDR1 and CDR2: MNHEY and SMNVEV (reference sequence). The CDR3 protein is CASRTGNTEAFF. CDR3 sequence (DNA): TGTGCCAGCAGGACAGGGAACACTGAAGCTTTCTTT.

The gene calls are TRBV7-2 and TRBJ2-7, with 9 bases that match TRBD2. Losses at the gene ends were 5 bases for V and 2 bases for J; bases not matched to a gene: 10. CDR3 size: 16 residues. Germline V CDR1 and CDR2: SGHTA, FQGNSA. CDR3 coding DNA: TGTGCCAGCAGCCCCGGGGGGACTAGCACAGCCTACGAGCAGTACTTC. This translates into CASSPGGTSTAYEQYF. The variable domain in full, with the rest retrieved from reference TRBV7-2 and TRBJ2-7, is GAGVSQSPSNKVTEKGKDVELRCDPISGHTALYWYRQSLGQGLEFLIYFQGNSAPDKSGLPSDRFSAERTGGSVSTLTIQRTQQEDSAVYLCASSPGGTSTAYEQYFGPGTRLTVT.

The rearrangement uses TRBV7-9 and TRBJ2-5; a weak D match, TRBD2 (5 bases). Germline V gives CDR1 SEHNR, CDR2 FQNEAQ (reference sequence). Trimming took 0 bases from V and 3 from J, leaving 17 bases between them. The CDR3 loop spans 17 amino acids. This chain's CDR3 is CASSLASASGRKETQYF. CDR3 sequence (DNA): TGTGCCAGCAGCTTAGCCTCGGCGAGCGGAAGGAAAGAGACCCAGTACTTC. Full variable domain (rest looked up from reference TRBV7-9 and TRBJ2-5): DTGVSQNPRHKITKRGQNVTFRCDPISEHNRLYWYRQTLGQGPEFLTYFQNEAQLEKSRLLSDRFSAERPKGSFSTLEIQRTEQGDSAMYLCASSLASASGRKETQYFGPGTRLLVL.

The chain links TRBV7-3 to TRBJ2-5; 9 bases are a match to TRBD2. V trimming: 5 bases; J trimming: 1 base; junction bases outside the gene matches: 5. This CDR3 region has 15 residues. From germline, CDR1 is SGHTA and CDR2 FQGTGA. The CDR3 loop is CASSRGTSLQETQYF. The CDR3 DNA follows: TGTGCCAGCAGCCGTGGGACTAGCCTCCAAGAGACCCAGTACTTC.

The gene calls are TRBV6-5 and TRBJ2-5, with D possibly matching TRBD2 (5 bases). Trimming removed 2 bases from V and 5 bases from J, with 15 bases in between. CDR3 length: 15 amino acids. The germline gives CDR1 MNHEY, CDR2 SVGAGI. CDR3 residues: CASSYPHRGGETQYF. The CDR3 nucleotides read TGTGCCAGCAGTTACCCCCACCGGGGTGGGGAGACCCAGTACTTC.

As to this clone: Mismatch with germline at one junction end may stem from a read error. The chain employs TRBV9 and TRBJ2-2; 7 bases map to TRBD1. The CDR3 sequence is 14 residues long. CDR1 and CDR2 (germline): SGDLS, YYNGEE. The chain's CDR3 is CASTGQLNTGELFF. In DNA, the CDR3 is TGTGCGAGCACGGGACAGCTGAACACCGGGGAGCTGTTTTTT.

The chain links TRBV11-2 to TRBJ2-7; D is possibly TRBD1 (6 bases). This CDR3 has 14 amino acids. Germline V CDR1 and CDR2: SGHAT, FQNNGV. Trimming stripped 3 bases from V and 2 bases from J, with 11 bases between. Here the CDR3 reads CASSLGQGTYEQYF. CDR3 bases: TGTGCCAGCAGCTTGGGGCAGGGGACCTACGAGCAGTACTTC.

V and J are TRBV29-1 and TRBJ2-7, with 10 bases identical to TRBD1. After removal of 6 bases from V and 0 bases from J, the junction contained 5 bases not matched to a gene. There are 14 residues in the CDR3. Germline values: CDR1 SQVTM, CDR2 ANQGSEA. CDR3 DNA sequence: TGCAGCGTGGACGGGGACAGGGGCTCCTACGAGCAGTACTTC. Translating gives CSVDGDRGSYEQYF.

The V gene is TRBV6-1, the J gene TRBJ1-2; D perhaps matches TRBD1 (5 bases). This CDR3 contains 15 residues. V dropped 0 bases and J dropped 3 bases, with 11 bases sitting between them. Per germline, CDR1 MNHNS and CDR2 SASEGT. The CDR3 sequence is CASSEARRGDYGYTF. The CDR3 DNA is TGTGCCAGCAGTGAAGCGCGGAGGGGAGACTATGGCTACACCTTC.

This clone was observed a few times. The chain is built from TRBV27 and TRBJ2-7; D is perhaps TRBD1 (6 bases). Germline lookup yields CDR1 MNHEY and CDR2 SMNVEV (reference sequence). This CDR3 has 14 residues. V gave up 6 bases and J gave up 0 bases, with 12 bases separating them. The CDR3 is CASSPDRSSYEQYF. The CDR3 DNA is TGTGCCAGCAGCCCCGACAGGAGCTCCTACGAGCAGTACTTC.